A single sample gave rise to the 30 T cell receptor beta chains below, sequenced in a study of T cell responses to AZD1222 COVID-19 vaccine. The data were produced by immunoSEQ multiplex PCR, yet TCRdb's version contains in-frame clones alone and is incomplete. The sample comprises about 140,000 clones, roughly 92% of which are singletons, and 3% to 4.5% rests with the top ten. Sequencing used peripheral blood, obtained 28 days after the second AZD1222 dose. These receptor sequences come from an adult who received the AZD1222 COVID-19 vaccine.

The rearrangement links TRBV2 to TRBJ1-1; D might be TRBD1 (5 bases). The V gene's germline CDR1 is SNHLY and CDR2 FYNNEI. This CDR3 has 15 residues. With 7 bases removed from V and 4 bases from J, the gap between germline ends came to 19 bases. The CDR3 region has the DNA TGTGCCAGCATTCCGAGGGGCGCGAAGTCCACTGAAGCTTTCTTT. This gives the protein CASIPRGAKSTEAFF.

The chain combines TRBV7-9 with TRBJ2-7; no clear D gene. CDR3 length equals 11 residues. The germline V and J ends were trimmed by 6 bases and 3 bases, with 6 bases remaining between them. The germline gives CDR1 SEHNR, CDR2 FQNEAQ (reference sequence). DNA for the CDR3: TGTGCCAGCAGGGAAATCTACGAGCAGTACTTC. Protein sequence: CASREIYEQYF.

The chain has TRBV7-3 and TRBJ2-3; tentatively, D is TRBD2 (5 bases). Trimming took off 2 bases at V and 0 bases at J, with 12 bases between the two ends. This CDR3 comprises 16 residues. Per germline, CDR1 SGHTA and CDR2 FQGTGA. CDR3 protein: CASSLGGLGSTDTQYF. The CDR3 DNA reads as TGTGCCAGCAGCTTAGGAGGTTTAGGGAGCACAGATACGCAGTATTTT.

This clone was recorded once. The chain carries TRBV25-1 and TRBJ1-4, with D possibly TRBD1 on 5 matching bases. Trimming cost V 9 bases and J 3 bases, with 11 bases left between them. This CDR3 has 13 residues. Germline lookup yields CDR1 MGHDK and CDR2 SYGVNS. The CDR3 bases are TGTGCCAGTGGGGGAGTGGCTAATGAAAAACTGTTTTTT. Translated: CASGGVANEKLFF. The complete variable domain, with remaining parts taken from reference TRBV25-1 and TRBJ1-4, reads EADIYQTPRYLVIGTGKKITLECSQTMGHDKMYWYQQDPGMELHLIHYSYGVNSTEKGDLSSESTVSRIRTEHFPLTLESARPSHTSQYLCASGGVANEKLFFGSGTQLSVL.

This chain links TRBV2 with TRBJ2-1, with 8 positions matching TRBD2. Looked up from germline, CDR1 is SNHLY and CDR2 is FYNNEI. Germline trimming cut 6 bases from V and 0 bases from J; bases unmatched to any gene: 4. This CDR3 has 15 residues. The CDR3 protein is CASRGTSGSYNEQFF. CDR3 coding DNA: TGTGCCAGCAGGGGAACTAGCGGCTCCTACAATGAGCAGTTCTTC.

The chain carries TRBV6-5 and TRBJ1-2, with D hard to call. V dropped 6 bases and J dropped 5 bases, with 7 bases sitting between them. From germline, CDR1 is MNHEY and CDR2 SVGAGI. The CDR3 totals 11 residues. The CDR3 sequence: CASSQNYGYTF. CDR3 DNA: TGTGCCAGCAGCCAGAATTATGGCTACACCTTC.

V and J are TRBV3-1 (or the pseudogene TRBV3-2) and TRBJ1-6; D is undetermined. The CDR3 extends over 13 amino acids. Germline assignment: CDR1 LGHDT and CDR2 YNNKEL (reference sequence). The V gene lost 5 bases and the J gene lost 7 bases, with 9 bases spanning the gap. In DNA, the CDR3 is TGTGCCAGCAGCTCTGGGTGGAATTCACCCCTCCACTTT. This codes for CASSSGWNSPLHF.

The chain recombines TRBV2 with TRBJ1-6, with D unresolved. The V and J ends lost 7 bases and 9 bases respectively, with 16 bases between them. The CDR3 extends over 14 amino acids. Germline V gives CDR1 SNHLY, CDR2 FYNNEI. The CDR3, as DNA: TGTGCCAGCACAGTGACACCTGGTGGTTCACCCCTCCACTTT. It translates to CASTVTPGGSPLHF.

This chain connects TRBV6-1 to TRBJ2-7; TRBD1 matches 10 bases. Looked up from germline, CDR1 is MNHNS and CDR2 is SASEGT. This CDR3 region has 15 residues. The V gene end was trimmed by 3 bases and the J gene end by 4 bases; junction bases not matched to a gene: 6. Here the CDR3 reads CASSDRDRGLYEQYF. DNA of the CDR3: TGTGCCAGCAGTGACCGGGACAGGGGACTTTACGAGCAGTACTTC.

The gene calls are TRBV7-2 and TRBJ1-1; TRBD1 aligns across 9 bases. V lost 5 bases and J lost 3; bases outside the gene matches: 4. CDR1 is SGHTA, CDR2 FQGNSA, per germline. The CDR3 is 14 amino acids. The CDR3 loop reads CASSVDRGDTEAFF. CDR3 sequence (DNA): TGTGCCAGCAGCGTAGACAGGGGGGACACTGAAGCTTTCTTT.

The chain carries TRBV11-2 and TRBJ1-4, with unresolved D. The CDR3 covers 14 residues. Trimming shortened V by 5 bases and J by 5 bases, and 12 bases separated the two germline ends. The germline gives CDR1 SGHAT, CDR2 FQNNGV. The CDR3 reads CASSPRVRNEKLFF. In DNA form, the CDR3 reads TGTGCCAGCAGCCCCCGGGTTAGGAATGAAAAACTGTTTTTT.

The chain recombines TRBV9 with TRBJ1-2, with D possibly TRBD1 on 6 matching bases. The CDR3 consists of 12 residues. V was shortened by 5 bases and J by 5 bases, with 10 bases between the two germline ends. The V gene's germline CDR1 is SGDLS and CDR2 YYNGEE. CDR3 region: CASSRGGYGYTF. The CDR3 DNA sequence: TGTGCCAGCAGTAGGGGGGGATATGGCTACACCTTC.

The chain recombines TRBV6-5 with TRBJ2-7, with 7 bases that match TRBD1. This CDR3 comprises 14 residues. Per germline, CDR1 MNHEY and CDR2 SVGAGI. The junction had 10 bases not matched to a gene; V was cut back by 8 bases and J by 3 bases. The CDR3 region has the DNA TGTGCCAGCGCCCCCCGGACAGGCCGCTACGAGCAGTACTTC. Its protein is CASAPRTGRYEQYF.

The chain joins TRBV6-2 or TRBV6-3 to TRBJ2-7, with D perhaps matching TRBD1 or TRBD2 (5 bases each). Germline V gives CDR1 MNHEY, CDR2 SVGEGT. The length of the CDR3 is 16 residues. V lost 2 bases and J lost 3, with 17 bases in between. CDR3 DNA: TGTGCCAGCAGTTACCCTGGCAGGTCGGGGCTCTACGAGCAGTACTTC. Translating gives CASSYPGRSGLYEQYF.

The gene calls are TRBV9 and TRBJ2-7; D is possibly TRBD2 (5 bases). The CDR3 totals 13 residues. V was trimmed by 0 bases and J by 5 bases, leaving 9 bases between them. Germline CDR1 SGDLS, CDR2 YYNGEE. The CDR3 bases are TGTGCCAGCAGCGTAGGTCTAGCTGACGAGCAGTACTTC. The encoded protein is CASSVGLADEQYF.

The V gene is TRBV2, the J gene TRBJ2-1; D not resolved. V was cut by 2 bases and J by 10 bases, with 15 bases left in between. CDR1 is SNHLY and CDR2 is FYNNEI in the germline V gene. The CDR3 covers 14 residues. The CDR3 DNA sequence: TGTGCCAGCAGTGAAAATTCGGTGAGTCGAGAGCAGTTCTTC. This codes for CASSENSVSREQFF.

The rearrangement uses TRBV14 and TRBJ2-3; D is ambiguous. The CDR3 runs 14 residues. Germline V CDR1 and CDR2: SGHDN, FVKESK. V gave up 1 base and J gave up 0 bases, with 5 bases separating them. The CDR3 reads CASSQATSTDTQYF. In nucleotides, the CDR3 is TGTGCCAGCAGCCAAGCTACAAGCACAGATACGCAGTATTTT.

The gene calls are TRBV18 and TRBJ1-1; 8 nucleotides line up with TRBD1. Germline assignment: CDR1 KGHSH and CDR2 LQKENI. The CDR3 is made up of 15 amino acids. Trimming took 3 bases from V and 1 from J; bases not matched to a gene: 4. The CDR3 sequence: CASSPTGEANTEAFF. The CDR3 coding sequence is TGTGCCAGCTCACCGACAGGGGAAGCGAACACTGAAGCTTTCTTT.

J is TRBJ1-1 and V is TRBV27, with D possibly TRBD1 on 6 matching bases. Trimming removed 6 bases from V and 1 base from J, with 9 bases in between. The CDR3 extends over 13 amino acids. Germline CDR1 and CDR2: MNHEY and SMNVEV (reference sequence). CDR3 DNA: TGTGCCAGCAGAGGACAGTGGAACACTGAAGCTTTCTTT. As protein: CASRGQWNTEAFF.

The genes are TRBV4-2 and TRBJ2-3; TRBD2 matches at 10 bases. Germline CDR1 is LGHNA and CDR2 is YNFKEQ. Trimming took 3 bases from V and 2 from J; bases not matched to a gene: 5. This CDR3 is built from 16 residues. This CDR3 is CASSHSLAGATDTQYF. CDR3 DNA sequence: TGTGCCAGCAGCCACTCGCTAGCGGGAGCCACAGATACGCAGTATTTT.

The V and J genes are TRBV28 and TRBJ1-3; D call uncertain. Germline lookup yields CDR1 MDHEN and CDR2 SYDVKM. Between the trimmed V and J ends, which lost 8 bases and 4 bases, there was a span of 18 bases. There are 15 residues in the CDR3. CDR3 in amino acids: CASRQTRSVGNTIYF. Here the CDR3 DNA reads TGTGCCAGCCGCCAAACTAGGTCGGTGGGAAACACCATATATTTT.

This chain links TRBV5-1 with TRBJ1-2; no definite D call. Per germline, CDR1 SGHRS and CDR2 YFSETQ. The CDR3 is 12 amino acids. V shed 4 bases and J shed 5 bases, with 9 bases lying between them. The CDR3: CASSQDGYGYTF. CDR3 nucleotide sequence: TGCGCCAGCAGCCAAGACGGTTATGGCTACACCTTC.

V gene TRBV18 combines with J gene TRBJ1-3; D possibly corresponds to TRBD1 (5 bases). The CDR3 runs 16 residues. With 3 bases removed from V and 0 bases from J, the gap between germline ends came to 12 bases. The germline gives CDR1 KGHSH, CDR2 LQKENI. In nucleotides, the CDR3 is TGTGCCAGCTCACCGGGACCGATTACCTCTGGAAACACCATATATTTT. It yields the protein CASSPGPITSGNTIYF. The full variable domain, completed using reference TRBV18 and TRBJ1-3, is NAGVMQNPRHLVRRRGQEARLRCSPMKGHSHVYWYRQLPEEGLKFMVYLQKENIIDESGMPKERFSAEFPKEGPSILRIQQVVRGDSAAYFCASSPGPITSGNTIYFGEGSWLTVV.

The chain uses TRBV12-3 or TRBV12-4 and TRBJ2-7, with D maybe TRBD1 (6 bases). Trimming pared 5 bases from V and 6 bases from J, leaving 11 bases between. CDR3 length: 12 amino acids. Here the CDR3 reads CASSKDSFEQYF. The CDR3 DNA follows: TGTGCCAGCAGTAAGGACAGTTTCGAGCAGTACTTC.

The chain carries TRBV24-1 and TRBJ1-1, with 9 bases that match TRBD1. The germline V gene encodes CDR1 KGHDR and CDR2 SFDVKD. The CDR3 is 14 residues long. Trimming at V came to 1 base and at J to 6 bases, leaving 2 bases not matched to a gene. The CDR3 protein is CATSDFRTGAEAFF. The CDR3 DNA sequence: TGTGCCACCAGTGATTTCCGGACAGGGGCTGAAGCTTTCTTT.

The chain employs TRBV7-3 and TRBJ2-1; the D gene is possibly TRBD2 (7 bases). The CDR3 consists of 14 residues. CDR1 SGHTA and CDR2 FQGTGA come from the germline V gene. V gave up 2 bases and J gave up 5 bases, with 10 bases separating them. The CDR3 protein is CASSLAGANNEQFF. CDR3 sequence (DNA): TGTGCCAGCAGCTTAGCGGGGGCTAACAATGAGCAGTTCTTC. Combining the CDR3 with reference TRBV7-3 and TRBJ2-1 gives the whole variable domain GAGVSQTPSNKVTEKGKYVELRCDPISGHTALYWYRQSLGQGPEFLIYFQGTGAADDSGLPNDRFFAVRPEGSVSTLKIQRTERGDSAVYLCASSLAGANNEQFFGPGTRLTVL.

The chain uses TRBV28 and TRBJ1-4, with 7 bases aligning to TRBD1. The CDR3 length is 15 residues. Trimming cost V 6 bases and J 3 bases; bases outside gene matches: 7. Looked up from germline, CDR1 is MDHEN and CDR2 is SYDVKM. The CDR3 loop is CASSPTGVSNEKLFF. CDR3 DNA: TGTGCCAGCAGCCCAACAGGGGTATCTAATGAAAAACTGTTTTTT. Drawing the rest from reference TRBV28 and TRBJ1-4, the complete variable domain is DVKVTQSSRYLVKRTGEKVFLECVQDMDHENMFWYRQDPGLGLRLIYFSYDVKMKEKGDIPEGYSVSREKKERFSLILESASTNQTSMYLCASSPTGVSNEKLFFGSGTQLSVL.

J is TRBJ2-5 and V is TRBV2, with 13 bases identical to TRBD2. CDR1 is SNHLY, CDR2 FYNNEI, per germline. Unmatched junction bases numbered 4, after V lost 6 bases and J lost 3 bases. The CDR3 consists of 15 residues. CDR3 sequence reads: CASSPGLAGEETQYF. The CDR3, as DNA: TGTGCCAGCAGCCCAGGACTAGCGGGAGAAGAGACCCAGTACTTC.

The chain combines TRBV29-1 with TRBJ1-2; D uncertain. Germline V lookup: CDR1 SQVTM, CDR2 ANQGSEA. The CDR3 contains 12 residues. Trimming removed 4 bases from V and 0 bases from J, with 6 bases in between. CDR3 DNA sequence: TGCAGCGTTGGGCCGACTAACTATGGCTACACCTTC. Its translation: CSVGPTNYGYTF.

This chain links TRBV5-1 with TRBJ2-1; 11 nucleotides align to TRBD2. The CDR3 covers 16 residues. The ends lost 0 bases at V and 8 bases at J; junction bases unmatched: 7. Looked up from germline, CDR1 is SGHRS and CDR2 is YFSETQ. DNA for the CDR3: TGCGCCAGCAGCTTGGAACTAGCGGGAGTAAGCGATGAGCAGTTCTTC. Translated, it gives CASSLELAGVSDEQFF.